The table lists the clone carrying this TCR beta chain with a count of one. What it binds is unknown. The sample belongs to a study of persistence of HIV-infected CD4 T cells. Study observations and caveats: Degenerate expanded CDR3beta sequences were enriched among CMV- and Gag-responding cells. TCRbeta richness was lower in CMV- and Gag-responding cells than in anti-CD3/anti-CD28-responding cells.

This was the immunoSEQ version 4 assay in survey mode. Clones were read by immunoSEQ multiplex PCR, and TCRdb kept only the in-frame ones, dropping some. The table lists under 40,000 clones, roughly 70% of them singletons. V was cut by 2 bases and J by 9 bases, with 5 bases left in between. The CDR3 loop spans 11 amino acids. Cells were stimulated with overlapping HIV-1 Gag 15-mer peptides. Sorting of responding CD4+ T cells relied on upregulated CD40 ligand together with CD69. Donors had CD4+ T cell counts above 400 cells/uL and were CMV-seropositive. The source of this sequence is an adult man with HIV who was CMV-seropositive. Sequenced material: CD4+ T cells sorted from PBMCs after roughly 17-hour stimulation, taken from a patient who received antiretroviral therapy. The chain recombines TRBV12-3 or TRBV12-4 with TRBJ2-1; D remains ambiguous. CDR3 DNA sequence: TGTGCCAGCAGTTTAATTAGTGAGCAGTTCTTC. Residues: CASSLISEQFF.